The 17 T cell receptor beta chains below come from one sample, sequenced in a study of regulatory dendritic cells for organ transplantation. Clones were read by immunoSEQ multiplex PCR, and TCRdb kept only the in-frame ones, dropping some. The repertoire has more than 10,000 clones, approximately 89% of them found once; the top ten carry approximately 0.4%. CFSE-labeled sorted T cells met regulatory or mature dendritic cells for five to six days. These TCRs' antigens remain unknown. The material sequenced was naive CD8+ T cells from blood cultured with dendritic cells. Subset meaning: CD45RA+ naive T cells. Receptor source: a human donor in good health.

This clone was detected only once. V gene TRBV29-1 combines with J gene TRBJ1-2; 12 bases fit TRBD1. With 4 bases clipped from V and 4 bases from J, the junction kept 4 bases outside the gene matches. The V gene's germline CDR1 is SQVTM and CDR2 ANQGSEA. CDR3 size: 14 residues. CDR3 in amino acids: CSVAGQGATYGYTF. DNA for the CDR3: TGCAGCGTTGCGGGACAGGGGGCGACCTATGGCTACACCTTC. The full variable domain, rest sourced from reference TRBV29-1 and TRBJ1-2, is SAVISQKPSRDICQRGTSLTIQCQVDSQVTMMFWYRQQPGQSLTLIATANQGSEATYESGFVIDKFPISRPNLTFSTLTVSNMSPEDSSIYLCSVAGQGATYGYTFGSGTRLTVV.

The chain carries TRBV5-8 and TRBJ2-1, with D possibly called TRBD1 or TRBD2 (5 bases each). The ends were cut back, 4 bases at V and 1 base at J, with 9 bases in the middle. The CDR3 has 14 residues. The germline gives CDR1 SGHTS, CDR2 YDEGEE. CDR3 sequence reads: CASSRGQSYNEQFF. The CDR3 bases are TGTGCCAGCAGCCGGGGCCAATCCTACAATGAGCAGTTCTTC.

V usage is TRBV30 and J usage is TRBJ1-1, with D possibly being TRBD1 (5 bases). Germline CDR1 GTSNPN, CDR2 SVGIG (reference sequence). V was shortened by 0 bases and J by 3 bases, with 8 bases between the two germline ends. The CDR3 has 13 residues. The CDR3 DNA reads as TGTGCCTGGAGTGTTGGGGGGGACACTGAAGCTTTCTTT. It is translated as CAWSVGGDTEAFF.

This clone appeared a single time. The chain joins TRBV2 to TRBJ2-3, with 9 bases lining up with TRBD2. This CDR3 comprises 15 residues. Germline values: CDR1 SNHLY, CDR2 FYNNEI. With 1 base clipped from V and 2 bases from J, the junction kept 1 base outside the gene matches. CDR3 loop: CASSEGLAVTDTQYF. CDR3 in DNA: TGTGCCAGCAGTGAAGGACTAGCGGTCACAGATACGCAGTATTTT.

V gene TRBV2 combines with J gene TRBJ2-7; maybe TRBD2 (6 bases). There are 14 residues in the CDR3. Germline CDR1 reads SNHLY; CDR2 reads FYNNEI. Deletions cut 6 bases from V and 4 bases from J, with 16 bases between. This CDR3 reads CASSPTGGPYEQYF. CDR3 in DNA: TGTGCCAGCAGCCCGACCGGAGGGCCTTACGAGCAGTACTTC. Full variable domain (remainder filled in from reference TRBV2 and TRBJ2-7): EPEVTQTPSHQVTQMGQEVILRCVPISNHLYFYWYRQILGQKVEFLVSFYNNEISEKSEIFDDQFSVERPDGSNFTLKIRSTKLEDSAMYFCASSPTGGPYEQYFGPGTRLTVT.

The rearrangement links TRBV9 to TRBJ1-2; D not certain. CDR1 SGDLS and CDR2 YYNGEE come from the germline V gene. V was pared by 0 bases and J by 4 bases, with 4 bases between. The CDR3 is 12 amino acids. CDR3 DNA: TGTGCCAGCAGCGTAGGGGGCTATGGCTACACCTTC. It is translated as CASSVGGYGYTF.

This rearrangement joins TRBV11-2 to TRBJ1-5; 7 bases match TRBD1. With V trimmed by 0 bases and J by 6 bases, 5 bases remained unmatched. Germline CDR1 and CDR2: SGHAT and FQNNGV. The CDR3 has 15 residues. This chain's CDR3 is CASSLDLAGGQPQHF. Written as DNA, the CDR3 is TGTGCCAGCAGCTTAGATCTCGCAGGGGGTCAGCCCCAGCATTTT.

This sequence joins TRBV29-1 and TRBJ2-7; tentative D call: TRBD2 (5 bases). V lost 4 bases, J lost 2 bases, and 18 bases lay in between. The CDR3 loop spans 15 amino acids. Germline V gene data show CDR1 as SQVTM and CDR2 as ANQGSEA. CDR3 DNA: TGCAGCGTTGTTCGGGGTTTCGCGTTGACCTACGAGCAGTACTTC. Protein sequence: CSVVRGFALTYEQYF.

This sequence joins TRBV27 and TRBJ2-3, with D perhaps TRBD1 or TRBD2 (6 bases each). Deletions cut 2 bases from V and 3 bases from J, with 12 bases between. The CDR3 runs to 15 residues. Germline V lookup: CDR1 MNHEY, CDR2 SMNVEV (reference sequence). CDR3 nucleotides: TGTGCCAGCAGTTTACGGGGGCGCAGGACAGATACGCAGTATTTT. As protein: CASSLRGRRTDTQYF.

This clone was seen more than once but under ten times. The chain employs TRBV4-1 and TRBJ1-2; D call uncertain. The CDR3 is 15 residues long. Trimming pared 1 base from V and 8 bases from J, leaving 17 bases between. The germline CDR1 and CDR2 sequences are MGHRA and YSYEKL. The CDR3: CASSQVGSSARGYTF. Here the CDR3 DNA reads TGCGCCAGCAGCCAAGTGGGCTCGTCCGCTCGGGGCTACACCTTC.

The CDR3 DNA reads as TGTGCCAGCAGCCAAGACGACGGACAGGGTGCCTACAATGAGCAGTTCTTC. This sequence encodes CASSQDDGQGAYNEQFF. This chain links TRBV14 with TRBJ2-1; 8 positions match TRBD1. V dropped 0 bases and J dropped 2; count of bases not matched to a gene: 6. The V gene's germline CDR1 is SGHDN and CDR2 FVKESK. CDR3 length: 17 residues.

The genes are TRBV11-3 and TRBJ1-2, with D perhaps matching TRBD1 (6 bases). Germline V lookup: CDR1 SGHNT, CDR2 YENEEA. CDR3 length equals 15 residues. V was shortened by 8 bases and J by 11 bases, with 27 bases between the two germline ends. The CDR3 region has the DNA TGTGCCAGCCCGACCGATGAAACAGGGAAGGCCCTGTACACCTTC. It yields the protein CASPTDETGKALYTF.

V and J are TRBV18 and TRBJ2-1, with 7 bases aligning to TRBD2. This CDR3 has 17 amino acids. Germline V CDR1 and CDR2: KGHSH, LQKENI. V shed 6 bases, J shed 3 bases, and the junction held 14 bases outside the gene matches. CDR3 nucleotide sequence: TGTGCCAGCTCGACCAATTCATTTGGACTAGACTACAATGAGCAGTTCTTC. This translates into CASSTNSFGLDYNEQFF.

V gene TRBV15 combines with J gene TRBJ2-1; possible D gene TRBD2, 6 bases. There are 14 residues in the CDR3. Germline V gives CDR1 LNHNV, CDR2 YYDKDF (reference sequence). The V end lost 3 bases, the J end lost 8 bases, and 14 bases lay between the germline ends. This CDR3 reads CATSRGLHLDEQFF. The CDR3 nucleotides are TGTGCCACCAGCAGGGGACTTCACTTGGATGAGCAGTTCTTC.

In its sample, this clone was seen a few times. V and J are TRBV9 and TRBJ1-1, with D tentatively TRBD1 (6 bases). The length of the CDR3 is 13 residues. Trimming took off 0 bases at V and 10 bases at J, with 13 bases between the two ends. Germline loops: CDR1 SGDLS, CDR2 YYNGEE. In DNA form, the CDR3 reads TGTGCCAGCAGCGTAGGGGAACAGGGACGAGCTTTCTTT. Its protein product is CASSVGEQGRAFF.

The chain couples TRBV7-9 to TRBJ2-5; the match to TRBD1 covers 7 bases. Germline CDR1 SEHNR, CDR2 FQNEAQ (reference sequence). V lost 3 bases to trimming and J lost 2 bases; unmatched junction nucleotides: 6. The CDR3 runs 15 residues. The CDR3 DNA reads TGTGCCAGCAGCTTTTGGCGGACAGGTCAAGAGACCCAGTACTTC. It encodes CASSFWRTGQETQYF.

This sequence joins TRBV7-9 and TRBJ1-2, with no clear D. Germline V gives CDR1 SEHNR, CDR2 FQNEAQ (reference sequence). Trimming took 1 base from V and 6 from J, leaving 15 bases between them. The CDR3 contains 15 residues. Here the CDR3 reads CASSLGTETPNGYTF. The CDR3 region has the DNA TGTGCCAGCAGCTTAGGTACGGAAACCCCTAATGGCTACACCTTC.